One T cell receptor (beta chain) is described in this entry. The antigen remains unidentified. This CDR3 comprises 15 residues. The V gene lost 3 bases and the J gene lost 6 bases, with 18 bases spanning the gap. The germline gives CDR1 SGHVS, CDR2 FNYEAQ. This entry is derived from a study of cytomegalovirus exposure and HLA in healthy donors. General observations from the study: 164 TCR beta chains were listed as cytomegalovirus-associated.

Sequencing was performed with immunoSEQ multiplex PCR; in TCRdb, only in-frame clones are kept and a portion is missing. The table includes fewer than 200,000 clones, roughly 89% detected once. The donors formed part of the roughly 120-subject validation cohort, distinct from the approximately 670-subject first cohort. The chain is built from TRBV7-6 and TRBJ2-7; perhaps TRBD2 as D (7 bases). The sequence was collected from a man between 18 and 29 years old in good health and CMV-seropositive. The sample comprised PBMCs. This CDR3 is CASSFKGGGLPEQYF. The CDR3 nucleotides read TGTGCCAGCAGCTTTAAAGGGGGAGGGCTCCCCGAGCAGTACTTC.